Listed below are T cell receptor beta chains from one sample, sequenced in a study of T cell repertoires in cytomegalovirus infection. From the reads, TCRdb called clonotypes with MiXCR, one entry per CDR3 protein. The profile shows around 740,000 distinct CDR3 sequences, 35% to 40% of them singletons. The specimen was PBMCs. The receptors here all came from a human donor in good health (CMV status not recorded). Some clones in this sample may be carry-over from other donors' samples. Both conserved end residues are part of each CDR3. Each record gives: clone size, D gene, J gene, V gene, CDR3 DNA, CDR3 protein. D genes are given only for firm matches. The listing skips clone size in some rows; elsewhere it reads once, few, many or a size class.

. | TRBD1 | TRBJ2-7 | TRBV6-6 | TGTGCCAGCCTCCGTGGACAGGGCTACGAGCAGTACTTC | CASLRGQGYEQYF
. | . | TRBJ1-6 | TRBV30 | TGTGCCTGGAGTGTTCCCGTATTTAAGTCACCCCTCCACTTT | CAWSVPVFKSPLHF
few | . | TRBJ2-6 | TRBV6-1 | TGTGCCAACGGCCCGGGCCCCGGGGCCAACGTCCTGACTTTC | CANGPGPGANVLTF
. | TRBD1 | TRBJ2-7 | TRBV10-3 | TGTGCCATCAGTGGGCCGGGACAGGGCACCTACGAGCAGTACTTC | CAISGPGQGTYEQYF
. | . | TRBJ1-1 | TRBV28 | TGTGCCAGCAGTCCACAGAGGGGAGAAGTGGGCACTGAAGCTTTCTTT | CASSPQRGEVGTEAFF
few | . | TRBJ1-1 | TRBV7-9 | TGTGCCAGCAGCTTAGTAACGCATAACCAAAACGGCATGAACACTGAAGCTTTCTTT | CASSLVTHNQNGMNTEAFF
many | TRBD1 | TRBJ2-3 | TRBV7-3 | TGTGCCAGCAGTGGGACAGGGGGCACAGATACGCAGTATTTT | CASSGTGGTDTQYF
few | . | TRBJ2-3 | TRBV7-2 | TGTGCCAGCAGCTTAAACGGCAGAAGCACAGATACGCAGTATTTT | CASSLNGRSTDTQYF
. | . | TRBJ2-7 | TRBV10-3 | TGTGCCATCACCTCGGACATCTCCTACGAGCAGTACTTC | CAITSDISYEQYF
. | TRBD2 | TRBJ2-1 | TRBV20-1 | TGCAGTGCTAGAGGTCTAAGACTAGCGTCCAATGAGCAGTTCTTC | CSARGLRLASNEQFF